Following are 10 T cell receptor beta chains from one sample sequenced in a study of blood T cell repertoires in COVID-19. TCRdb's table, derived via immunoSEQ multiplex PCR, lists solely in-frame clones and lacks some. The table includes tens of thousands of clones, roughly 88% detected once. Sequencing was carried out using peripheral blood. The receptors shown here come from a woman aged 70-85 years with acute or convalescent COVID-19.

V and J are TRBV5-1 and TRBJ1-2; perhaps TRBD1 as D (5 bases). V lost 1 base and J lost 4, with 14 bases in between. From germline, CDR1 is SGHRS and CDR2 YFSETQ. CDR3 length: 15 residues. Here the CDR3 DNA reads TGCGCCAGCAGCTTGACGACAGCACGGAGCTATGGCTACACCTTC. Translation: CASSLTTARSYGYTF.

The genes are TRBV3-1 (or the pseudogene TRBV3-2) and TRBJ1-2; 12 positions match TRBD1. The V segment lost 4 bases and the J segment 6 bases; nucleotides outside the gene matches: 9. The CDR3 has 16 residues. CDR1 is LGHDT and CDR2 is YNNKEL in the germline V gene (reference sequence). The CDR3 sequence is CASSLRDRGRADGYTF. The CDR3 bases are TGTGCCAGCAGCCTCCGGGACAGGGGGCGAGCGGATGGCTACACCTTC.

The chain employs TRBV28 and TRBJ2-4, with 8 bases lining up with TRBD1. Germline CDR1 MDHEN, CDR2 SYDVKM. The CDR3 consists of 16 residues. After removal of 5 bases from V and 0 bases from J, the junction contained 6 bases not matched to a gene. CDR3 sequence (DNA): TGTGCCAGCAGTAGACAGGGGTCTTTAGCCAAAAACATTCAGTACTTC. Its translation is CASSRQGSLAKNIQYF.

This clone was seen just once. The J gene is TRBJ2-7, the V gene TRBV28; 8 bases are shared with TRBD1. Germline assignment: CDR1 MDHEN and CDR2 SYDVKM. The CDR3 consists of 15 residues. The ends lost 4 bases at V and 1 base at J; junction bases unmatched: 6. The CDR3 loop reads CASSSAGTGSYEQYF. CDR3 bases: TGTGCCAGCAGTTCCGCCGGGACAGGTTCCTACGAGCAGTACTTC.

The V gene is TRBV28, the J gene TRBJ1-2; 9 nucleotides agree with TRBD1. The V gene's germline CDR1 is MDHEN and CDR2 SYDVKM. With 5 bases clipped from V and 2 bases from J, the junction kept 3 bases outside the gene matches. This CDR3 is built from 14 residues. CDR3 sequence (DNA): TGTGCCAGCAGTCAGGGACAGGGAAACTATGGCTACACCTTC. Its protein product is CASSQGQGNYGYTF.

The CDR3 DNA reads as TGTGCCAGCAGTTCCCTAGCGGGAGGCGCAGATACGCAGTATTTT. This translates into CASSSLAGGADTQYF. The rearrangement joins TRBV28 to TRBJ2-3, with TRBD2 identical over 11 bases. The CDR3 has 15 residues. Germline CDR1 is MDHEN and CDR2 is SYDVKM. The J segment lost 4 bases and the V segment lost 4 bases, leaving 4 bases of the junction unmatched.

This clone was detected once. This specimen includes other DNA sequences encoding the same CDR3. J is TRBJ2-2 and V is TRBV19; 12 bases align to TRBD1. The CDR3 is made up of 16 amino acids. V shed 4 bases and J 5 bases; nucleotides not matched to a gene: 5. Germline values: CDR1 LNHDA, CDR2 SQIVND (reference sequence). The chain's CDR3 is CASSKGDRGLTGELFF. CDR3 DNA: TGTGCCAGTAGTAAGGGGGACAGGGGGCTGACCGGGGAGCTGTTTTTT.

The CDR3 loop is CSVEGQGADEQYF. The DNA of the CDR3 is TGCAGCGTTGAAGGGCAGGGGGCCGACGAGCAGTACTTC. J is TRBJ2-7 and V is TRBV29-1, with 8 bases identical to TRBD1. The V and J ends lost 1 base and 5 bases, in that order; junction bases with no gene match: 4. This CDR3 is 13 amino acids long. The V gene's germline CDR1 is SQVTM and CDR2 ANQGSEA.

The chain links TRBV19 to TRBJ2-1; 9 nucleotides line up with TRBD2. CDR3 size: 14 residues. With V trimmed by 11 bases and J by 2 bases, 7 bases remained unmatched. Germline CDR1 reads LNHDA; CDR2 reads SQIVND (reference sequence). This chain's CDR3 is CASSGKGTYNEQFF. In nucleotides, the CDR3 is TGTGCCTCTAGCGGGAAAGGGACCTACAATGAGCAGTTCTTC.

This chain links TRBV7-3 with TRBJ1-4; D ambiguous. The CDR3 covers 18 residues. Germline CDR1 and CDR2: SGHTA and FQGTGA. Trimming took 10 bases from V and 0 from J, leaving 24 bases between them. In nucleotides, the CDR3 is TGTGCCAAGTTGCGGGCCGCCGGACGGATCACAACTAATGAAAAACTGTTTTTT. Translated, it gives CAKLRAAGRITTNEKLFF.